This T cell receptor beta chain appears in the sequencing data of a study of T cell repertoires in cytomegalovirus infection. Study-level findings and limits: Dominating the ex vivo response were HLA-C-restricted CMV-specific TCR beta clonotypes.

This CDR3 is built from 13 residues. Germline CDR1 is SGHVS and CDR2 is FNYEAQ. Trimming pared 1 base from V and 7 bases from J, leaving 10 bases between. As concerns this clonotype: Its matching antigen is unknown.

Each CDR3 protein is one row after TCRdb ran MiXCR on the reads. The data show about 920,000 distinct CDR3 sequences, with approximately 33% seen just once and around an eighth held by the top ten. V is TRBV7-6 and J is TRBJ1-2; possible D gene TRBD1, 5 bases. The specimen comprised cultured CD8+ T cells from PBMCs, sampled from culture after CMV antigen stimulation. This TCR derives from a human donor in good health (CMV status not recorded). Some clones in this sample may be carry-over from other donors' samples. This CDR3 reads CASSLEGTGGYTF. The CDR3 DNA sequence: TGTGCCAGCAGCTTAGAAGGGACGGGTGGCTACACCTTC.